The 2 T cell receptor beta chains given below trace back to one sample, sequenced in a study of T cell clonality in common variable immunodeficiency. TCRdb's copy holds only in-frame clones and misses some; the assay was immunoSEQ multiplex PCR. The record shows under 45,000 clones for this sample, with no singletons present. Sequencing was done on a sample of peripheral blood mononuclear cells. These receptors were taken from a person between 18 and 75 years old in good health.

The sample holds many counts of this clone. The read halts 3 residues ahead of the CDR3 end, with the missing end drawn from the germline J gene. The rearrangement uses TRBV2 and TRBJ2-7; D uncertain. V lost 6 bases and J lost 3, with 9 bases in between. This CDR3 spans 12 amino acids. The germline gives CDR1 SNHLY, CDR2 FYNNEI. The CDR3 region is CASREKGYEQYF. CDR3 DNA, as far as it was read: TGTGCCAGCAGAGAAAAAGGCTACGAG.

This clone was counted a few times. Read data end 3 residues before the CDR3 end; the end is taken from the germline J gene. The V call is TRBV5-8, the J call TRBJ2-7; a weak D match, TRBD2 (6 bases). The CDR3 runs to 14 residues. Germline V gene sequence: CDR1 SGHTS, CDR2 YDEGEE. Trimming removed 0 bases from V and 6 bases from J, with 13 bases in between. The CDR3 spells CASSLAGGVGEQYF. The part of the CDR3 DNA that was read is TGTGCCAGCAGCTTGGCCGGAGGGGTGGGCGAG.